This T cell receptor beta chain was identified during a study of graft-versus-host responses after intestinal transplantation. Overall study: Each of the recipients got a multivisceral, liver-intestinal, or isolated intestinal transplant. Among the recipients, all got anti-thymocyte globulin induction and then tacrolimus and steroids for roughly three years. Study findings and constraints: Early after transplant, HvG clones declined as circulating GvH clones peaked. The presence of high graft-versus-host to host-versus-graft clonal ratios in allografts characterized patients with graft-donor T cell macrochimerism.

Using immunoSEQ multiplex PCR, the repertoire was profiled, and TCRdb retains in-frame clones only, with some absent. Of 86,000 or so clones listed, 75% to 95% were seen once; the top ten hold approximately 5.5%. Note on this clone: Its antigen is unidentified.

V was clipped by 5 bases and J by 1 base, with 18 bases between them. CDR1 is SQVTM, CDR2 ANQGSEA, per germline. The CDR3 loop spans 15 amino acids. Sequencing was performed on unstimulated CD8+ T cells sorted from spleen or lymph node cells, taken before intestinal transplant. This sequence joins TRBV29-1 and TRBJ2-7, with a tentative D call TRBD1 (7 bases). This TCR came from a human donor who received an intestinal transplant. The CDR3 DNA follows: TGCAGCGTTATAATAACACAGGGGAGGTCCTACGAGCAGTACTTC. Translation: CSVIITQGRSYEQYF.